This passage covers 2 T cell receptor beta chains from one sample sequenced in a study of T-cell memory formation after mild COVID-19. TCRdb analysed the 5' RACE reads with MiXCR anew, one entry per CDR3 protein. The sample includes hundreds of thousands of distinct CDR3 sequences, about a sixth of them seen just once. Sequencing input: PBMCs or a T cell subset sorted from them (not recorded which). The receptors originated from a man younger than 30 who had mild COVID-19 (a few samples of this study predate the infection). Cell type and time point are not known.

The chain combines TRBV6-5 with TRBJ1-5; D not resolved. Germline V gene data show CDR1 as MNHEY and CDR2 as SVGAGI. The CDR3 covers 14 residues. Between the trimmed V and J ends, which lost 0 bases and 7 bases, there was a span of 10 bases. Written as DNA, the CDR3 is TGTGCCAGCAGTTACTCGTCAGCAAGGCAGCCCCAGCATTTT. It codes for CASSYSSARQPQHF.

In its sample, this clonotype was seen a few times. This chain joins TRBV11-2 and TRBJ2-2; D is uncertain. With 5 bases removed from V and 3 bases from J, the gap between germline ends came to 16 bases. The V gene's germline CDR1 is SGHAT and CDR2 FQNNGV. The CDR3 consists of 16 residues. The CDR3 protein is CASSLRTRDHTGELFF. CDR3 in DNA: TGTGCCAGCAGCCTACGGACCAGAGACCACACCGGGGAGCTGTTTTTT. Using reference TRBV11-2 and TRBJ2-2 for the parts outside the CDR3, the full variable domain is EAGVAQSPRYKIIEKRQSVAFWCNPISGHATLYWYQQILGQGPKLLIQFQNNGVVDDSQLPKDRFSAERLKGVDSTLKIQPAKLEDSAVYLCASSLRTRDHTGELFFGEGSRLTVL.